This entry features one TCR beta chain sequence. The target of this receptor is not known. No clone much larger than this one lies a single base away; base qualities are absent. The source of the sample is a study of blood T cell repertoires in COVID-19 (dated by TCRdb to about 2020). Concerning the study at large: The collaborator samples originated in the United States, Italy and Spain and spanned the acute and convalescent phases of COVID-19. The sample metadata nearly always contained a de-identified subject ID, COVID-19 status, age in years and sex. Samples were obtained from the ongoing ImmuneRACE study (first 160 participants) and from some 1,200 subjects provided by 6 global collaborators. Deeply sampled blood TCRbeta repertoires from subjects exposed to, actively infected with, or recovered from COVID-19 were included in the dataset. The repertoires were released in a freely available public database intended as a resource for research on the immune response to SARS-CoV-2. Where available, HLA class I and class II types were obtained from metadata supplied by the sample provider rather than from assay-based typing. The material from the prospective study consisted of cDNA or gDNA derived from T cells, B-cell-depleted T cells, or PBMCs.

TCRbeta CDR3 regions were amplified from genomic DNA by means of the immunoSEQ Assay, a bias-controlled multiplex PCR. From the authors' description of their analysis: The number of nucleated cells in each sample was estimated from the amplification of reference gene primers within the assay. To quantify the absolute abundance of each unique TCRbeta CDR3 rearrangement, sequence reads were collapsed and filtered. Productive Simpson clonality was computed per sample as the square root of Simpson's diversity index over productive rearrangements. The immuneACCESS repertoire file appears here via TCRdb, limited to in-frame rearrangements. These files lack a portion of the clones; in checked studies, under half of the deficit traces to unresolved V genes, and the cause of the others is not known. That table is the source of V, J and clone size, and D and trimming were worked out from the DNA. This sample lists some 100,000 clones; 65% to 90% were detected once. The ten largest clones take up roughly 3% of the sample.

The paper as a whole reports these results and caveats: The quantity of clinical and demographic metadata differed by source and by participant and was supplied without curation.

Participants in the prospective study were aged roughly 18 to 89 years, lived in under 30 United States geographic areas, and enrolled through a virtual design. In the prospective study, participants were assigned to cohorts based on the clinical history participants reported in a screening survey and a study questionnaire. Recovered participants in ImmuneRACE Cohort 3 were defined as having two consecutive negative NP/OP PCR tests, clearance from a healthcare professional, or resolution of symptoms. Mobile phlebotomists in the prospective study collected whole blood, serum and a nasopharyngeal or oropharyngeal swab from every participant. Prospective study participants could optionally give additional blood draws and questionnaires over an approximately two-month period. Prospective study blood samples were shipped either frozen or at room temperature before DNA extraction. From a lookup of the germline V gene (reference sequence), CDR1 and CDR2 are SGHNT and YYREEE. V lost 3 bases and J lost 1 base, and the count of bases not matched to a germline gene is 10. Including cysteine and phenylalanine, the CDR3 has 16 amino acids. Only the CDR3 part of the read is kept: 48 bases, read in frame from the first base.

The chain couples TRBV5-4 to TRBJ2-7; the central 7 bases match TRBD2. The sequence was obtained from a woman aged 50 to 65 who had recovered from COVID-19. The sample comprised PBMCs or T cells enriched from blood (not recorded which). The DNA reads TGTGCCAGCAGCTCGGAGAGACTAGCAGGATCCTACGAGCAGTACTTC. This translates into CASSSERLAGSYEQYF.